Listed below are T cell receptor beta chains from one sample, sequenced in a study of T cell changes during pregnancy in multiple sclerosis. The method was immunoSEQ multiplex PCR; TCRdb's version includes in-frame clones alone and lacks a portion of them. This table has approximately 90,000 clones, roughly 94% appearing once. This specimen consisted of peripheral blood, obtained in the third trimester of pregnancy. The receptors were sampled from a female donor with multiple sclerosis, enrolled in a pregnancy study. Each CDR3 is given with its conserved first and last residue. The D gene is left open where the match is weak. Clone size appears in some rows only: once, few, many, or a class for an expanded clone.

D gene: .
J gene: TRBJ2-3
clone size: .
V gene: TRBV2
CDR3 DNA: TGTGCCAGCAGCCAAACAGGAATTAGCACAGATACGCAGTATTTT
CDR3 protein: CASSQTGISTDTQYF

D gene: TRBD1
J gene: TRBJ2-5
clone size: .
V gene: TRBV9
CDR3 DNA: TGTGCCAGCAGCCACGGACAGGGGGGAACCCAAGAGACCCAGTACTTC
CDR3 protein: CASSHGQGGTQETQYF

D gene: TRBD2
J gene: TRBJ2-7
clone size: .
V gene: TRBV4-1
CDR3 DNA: TGCGCCAGCAGCCAAGGCGGCGGGAGCTCCTACGAGCAGTACTTC
CDR3 protein: CASSQGGGSSYEQYF

D gene: TRBD1
J gene: TRBJ1-1
clone size: .
V gene: TRBV13
CDR3 DNA: TGTGCCAGCAGGAGGCAGGGGGCTGTGTCGAACACTGAAGCTTTCTTT
CDR3 protein: CASRRQGAVSNTEAFF

D gene: TRBD2
J gene: TRBJ2-3
clone size: .
V gene: TRBV6-4
CDR3 DNA: TGTGCCAGCAGTGACCGGGAGGGGGATACGCAGTATTTT
CDR3 protein: CASSDREGDTQYF

D gene: TRBD2
J gene: TRBJ2-7
clone size: .
V gene: TRBV11-2
CDR3 DNA: TGTGCCAGCAGCAACAGAGCGGGAGGGCCATACGAGCAGTACTTC
CDR3 protein: CASSNRAGGPYEQYF

D gene: .
J gene: TRBJ2-3
clone size: .
V gene: TRBV21-1
CDR3 DNA: TGTGCCAGCAGCAAAGCGCCAAACCCGGGACAGGGAGTGAGCACAGATACGCAGTATTTT
CDR3 protein: CASSKAPNPGQGVSTDTQYF

D gene: .
J gene: TRBJ2-1
clone size: .
V gene: TRBV6-6
CDR3 DNA: TGTGCCAGCAGTTATCCCGCGGAAGTGCAGTTCTTC
CDR3 protein: CASSYPAEVQFF

D gene: .
J gene: TRBJ1-3
clone size: .
V gene: TRBV19
CDR3 DNA: TGTGCCAGTGGTACCCGCTCTGGAAACACCATATATTTT
CDR3 protein: CASGTRSGNTIYF

D gene: TRBD2
J gene: TRBJ2-3
clone size: .
V gene: TRBV6-4
CDR3 DNA: TGTGCCAGCAAGATGACTAGCGGGACGGATACGCAGTATTTT
CDR3 protein: CASKMTSGTDTQYF

D gene: TRBD2
J gene: TRBJ2-1
clone size: .
V gene: TRBV15
CDR3 DNA: TGTGCCACCAGCAGAGTGACGGGGGGACCTCCCTACAATGAGCAGTTCTTC
CDR3 protein: CATSRVTGGPPYNEQFF

D gene: .
J gene: TRBJ1-2
clone size: .
V gene: TRBV19
CDR3 DNA: TGTGCCAGTAGGGACCCGGACAGAATCTATGGCTACACCTTC
CDR3 protein: CASRDPDRIYGYTF

D gene: .
J gene: TRBJ1-2
clone size: .
V gene: TRBV21-1
CDR3 DNA: TGTGCCAGCAGCAAAAAGTTTGTTACAGGGACGAGCTCCTATGGCTACACCTTC
CDR3 protein: CASSKKFVTGTSSYGYTF

D gene: .
J gene: TRBJ2-7
clone size: .
V gene: TRBV5-6
CDR3 DNA: TGTGCCAGCAGCTTGTTGTGGGGGCTCTCCTACGAGCAGTACTTC
CDR3 protein: CASSLLWGLSYEQYF

D gene: TRBD1
J gene: TRBJ2-2
clone size: once
V gene: TRBV9
CDR3 DNA: TGTGCCAGCAGCACGGACAGGGAGGCCGGGGAGCTGTTTTTT
CDR3 protein: CASSTDREAGELFF

D gene: .
J gene: TRBJ1-1
clone size: .
V gene: TRBV27
CDR3 DNA: TGTGCCAGCAGTTTATCGACAGAGAACACTGAAGCTTTCTTT
CDR3 protein: CASSLSTENTEAFF

D gene: TRBD2
J gene: TRBJ2-1
clone size: .
V gene: TRBV10-1
CDR3 DNA: TGCGCCAGCAGTTCCCCGGGGGGGGTTGGGCAGTTCTTC
CDR3 protein: CASSSPGGVGQFF

D gene: TRBD2
J gene: TRBJ2-3
clone size: .
V gene: TRBV18
CDR3 DNA: TGTGCCAGCTCACCAGCGGGAGGGCCCACAGATACGCAGTATTTT
CDR3 protein: CASSPAGGPTDTQYF

D gene: .
J gene: TRBJ2-1
clone size: .
V gene: TRBV29-1
CDR3 DNA: TGCAGCGTTGAGGAGGGTGGGAATGAGCAGTTCTTC
CDR3 protein: CSVEEGGNEQFF

D gene: TRBD2
J gene: TRBJ2-2
clone size: .
V gene: TRBV25-1
CDR3 DNA: TGTGCCAGCAGTGAAGCTAGCGGGGTGGGTGGGGGCACCGGGGAGCTGTTTTTT
CDR3 protein: CASSEASGVGGGTGELFF

D gene: TRBD1
J gene: TRBJ1-4
clone size: .
V gene: TRBV6-5
CDR3 DNA: TGTGCCAGCAGCTTGACAGGGGAGGGTGAAAAACTGTTTTTT
CDR3 protein: CASSLTGEGEKLFF

D gene: TRBD2
J gene: TRBJ2-1
clone size: .
V gene: TRBV7-9
CDR3 DNA: TGTGCCAGCAGCCTACCGGGACTAGCGCAGAATGAGCAGTTCTTC
CDR3 protein: CASSLPGLAQNEQFF

D gene: .
J gene: TRBJ2-3
clone size: .
V gene: TRBV5-6
CDR3 DNA: TGTGCCAGCAGCTGGGGAGCCAGCTCTAGCACAGATACGCAGTATTTT
CDR3 protein: CASSWGASSSTDTQYF

D gene: .
J gene: TRBJ1-5
clone size: .
V gene: TRBV4-1
CDR3 DNA: TGCGCCAGCAGCCGATTAGGGACTGCTCAGCCCCAGCATTTT
CDR3 protein: CASSRLGTAQPQHF

D gene: TRBD2
J gene: TRBJ2-3
clone size: once
V gene: TRBV6-1
CDR3 DNA: TGTGCCAGCAGTGCGGGAGGGAAATCCGCAGATACGCAGTATTTT
CDR3 protein: CASSAGGKSADTQYF

D gene: .
J gene: TRBJ2-1
clone size: .
V gene: TRBV7-9
CDR3 DNA: TGTGCCAGCAGCCCCCTTCTGTCCCACAATGAGCAGTTCTTC
CDR3 protein: CASSPLLSHNEQFF

D gene: .
J gene: TRBJ1-5
clone size: .
V gene: TRBV6-1
CDR3 DNA: TGTGCCAGCAGTGAGGCACTTGGAGATCAGCCCCAGCATTTT
CDR3 protein: CASSEALGDQPQHF

D gene: .
J gene: TRBJ1-5
clone size: .
V gene: TRBV5-6
CDR3 DNA: TGTGCCAGCAGCCTCGATGCGGGGCCCCAGCATTTT
CDR3 protein: CASSLDAGPQHF

D gene: TRBD1
J gene: TRBJ2-7
clone size: .
V gene: TRBV7-6
CDR3 DNA: TGTGCCAGCAGCTTAGGACAGGGCGCCTACGAGCAGTACTTC
CDR3 protein: CASSLGQGAYEQYF

D gene: TRBD2
J gene: TRBJ2-1
clone size: .
V gene: TRBV7-3
CDR3 DNA: TGTGCCAGCAGCCCCACCGGGGGGGGACTAGATGTTGGAAATGAGCAGTTCTTC
CDR3 protein: CASSPTGGGLDVGNEQFF

D gene: .
J gene: TRBJ1-3
clone size: few
V gene: TRBV19
CDR3 DNA: TGTGCCAGTACGGAGGCCGGAAACACCATATATTTT
CDR3 protein: CASTEAGNTIYF

D gene: .
J gene: TRBJ1-5
clone size: .
V gene: TRBV5-6
CDR3 DNA: TGTGCCAGCAGCTTGAACGGTCAGCCCCAGCATTTT
CDR3 protein: CASSLNGQPQHF

D gene: TRBD1
J gene: TRBJ1-4
clone size: .
V gene: TRBV5-4
CDR3 DNA: TGTGCCAGCAGCTTGCGGGGACAGGTTAATGAAAAACTGTTTTTT
CDR3 protein: CASSLRGQVNEKLFF

D gene: TRBD1
J gene: TRBJ2-1
clone size: .
V gene: TRBV6-5
CDR3 DNA: TGTGCCAGCTTTGACAGGGGGCAACATGAGCAGTTCTTC
CDR3 protein: CASFDRGQHEQFF

D gene: .
J gene: TRBJ2-7
clone size: .
V gene: TRBV29-1
CDR3 DNA: TGCAGCGTTGCGGAGGGCCGGAGCTCCTACGAGCAGTACTTC
CDR3 protein: CSVAEGRSSYEQYF

D gene: TRBD1
J gene: TRBJ1-2
clone size: .
V gene: TRBV6-5
CDR3 DNA: TGTGCCAGCAGTTACGGGGGACAGCTAAACTATGGCTACACCTTC
CDR3 protein: CASSYGGQLNYGYTF

D gene: TRBD2
J gene: TRBJ2-7
clone size: .
V gene: TRBV13
CDR3 DNA: TGTGCCAGCCGTCGGGGGGAAACGGCTTCCTACGAGCAGTACTTC
CDR3 protein: CASRRGETASYEQYF

D gene: TRBD2
J gene: TRBJ2-1
clone size: .
V gene: TRBV30
CDR3 DNA: TGTGCCTGGACGGGACTAGCGGGAGGGTACAATGAGCAGTTCTTC
CDR3 protein: CAWTGLAGGYNEQFF

D gene: .
J gene: TRBJ1-5
clone size: .
V gene: TRBV6-1
CDR3 DNA: TGTGCCAACGGACAGAGCAATCAGCCCCAGCATTTT
CDR3 protein: CANGQSNQPQHF

D gene: .
J gene: TRBJ2-3
clone size: .
V gene: TRBV5-4
CDR3 DNA: TGTGCCAGCAGCTTAATAGGACAGCCCTCAAATACGCAGTATTTT
CDR3 protein: CASSLIGQPSNTQYF

D gene: .
J gene: TRBJ1-1
clone size: .
V gene: TRBV5-5
CDR3 DNA: TGTGCCAGCAGCCCCTACGGGTTGAACACTGAAGCTTTCTTT
CDR3 protein: CASSPYGLNTEAFF

D gene: .
J gene: TRBJ2-7
clone size: .
V gene: TRBV6-1
CDR3 DNA: TGTGCCAGCAGTGAACTAGCAGGGGTTTCCGAGCAGTACTTC
CDR3 protein: CASSELAGVSEQYF

D gene: .
J gene: TRBJ1-1
clone size: .
V gene: TRBV10-3
CDR3 DNA: TGTGCCATCAGTGAGCAGGGCAAGAACACTGAAGCTTTCTTT
CDR3 protein: CAISEQGKNTEAFF

D gene: TRBD1
J gene: TRBJ2-2
clone size: .
V gene: TRBV13
CDR3 DNA: TGTGCCAGCAGCCCCGGGACAGGGGGGACCGGGGAGCTGTTTTTT
CDR3 protein: CASSPGTGGTGELFF

D gene: .
J gene: TRBJ2-1
clone size: once
V gene: TRBV6-6
CDR3 DNA: TGTGCCAGCAGTTATTTCGGCAGGGCATCTAATGAGCAGTTCTTC
CDR3 protein: CASSYFGRASNEQFF

D gene: .
J gene: TRBJ2-3
clone size: .
V gene: TRBV13
CDR3 DNA: TGTGCCAGCAGCGACTTCACAGATACGCAGTATTTT
CDR3 protein: CASSDFTDTQYF

D gene: .
J gene: TRBJ1-1
clone size: .
V gene: TRBV7-8
CDR3 DNA: TGTGCCAGCAGCCCCCCCGGGGGAGGGACTGAAGCTTTCTTT
CDR3 protein: CASSPPGGGTEAFF

D gene: TRBD1
J gene: TRBJ2-7
clone size: .
V gene: TRBV4-1
CDR3 DNA: TGCGCCAGCAGCCAAGAGGGACAGGGGGGCGAGCAGTACTTC
CDR3 protein: CASSQEGQGGEQYF

D gene: .
J gene: TRBJ1-1
clone size: once
V gene: TRBV6-6
CDR3 DNA: TGTGCCAGCAGTCCCTCATCAGGGTTGACTGAAGCTTTCTTT
CDR3 protein: CASSPSSGLTEAFF

D gene: .
J gene: TRBJ2-7
clone size: .
V gene: TRBV27
CDR3 DNA: TGTGCCAGCAGTTTCTTAAACGAGCAGTACTTC
CDR3 protein: CASSFLNEQYF

D gene: TRBD1
J gene: TRBJ2-7
clone size: .
V gene: TRBV7-9
CDR3 DNA: TGTGCCAGCAGCTTACCGGGACAGACAAGGGACGAGCAGTACTTC
CDR3 protein: CASSLPGQTRDEQYF

D gene: TRBD1
J gene: TRBJ2-2
clone size: .
V gene: TRBV7-3
CDR3 DNA: TGTGCCAGCAGCCCCCGGGACAGGGCCACCGGGGAGCTGTTTTTT
CDR3 protein: CASSPRDRATGELFF

D gene: TRBD2
J gene: TRBJ2-5
clone size: .
V gene: TRBV27
CDR3 DNA: TGTGCCAGCAGAGGTAGCGGGAGGGCGTGGACCCAGTACTTC
CDR3 protein: CASRGSGRAWTQYF

D gene: .
J gene: TRBJ1-1
clone size: .
V gene: TRBV10-2
CDR3 DNA: TGCGCCAGCGGGAATCAGGGGTTCACTGAAGCTTTCTTT
CDR3 protein: CASGNQGFTEAFF